These T cell receptor beta chains were read from a single sample in a study of T cell responses to AZD1222 COVID-19 vaccine. The data were produced by immunoSEQ multiplex PCR, yet TCRdb's version contains in-frame clones alone and is incomplete. The sample lists around 160,000 clones, around 94% occurring once. This material consisted of peripheral blood, taken on day 0 of AZD1222 vaccination. The receptors were sampled from an adult in good health. The conserved cysteine and the conserved F or W are not part of the CDR3 here. The order of the fields is V gene, J gene, CDR3 protein.

V gene: TRBV23-1
J gene: TRBJ1-5
CDR3 protein: ARGGKSSNQPQH

V gene: TRBV6-5
J gene: TRBJ1-5
CDR3 protein: ASSPRENQPQH

V gene: TRBV10-3
J gene: TRBJ2-1
CDR3 protein: AISASGLAGAEEQF

V gene: TRBV2
J gene: TRBJ1-2
CDR3 protein: ASVQGALGYT

V gene: TRBV14
J gene: TRBJ2-6
CDR3 protein: ASSPSGANVLT

V gene: TRBV7-6
J gene: TRBJ2-1
CDR3 protein: ASSPSAGGYNEQF

V gene: TRBV18
J gene: TRBJ1-2
CDR3 protein: ASSPSQTANYGYT

V gene: TRBV6-2/TRBV6-3
J gene: TRBJ1-1
CDR3 protein: ASSYSGGGTEAF

V gene: TRBV7-9
J gene: TRBJ1-5
CDR3 protein: ASGRSNQPQH

V gene: TRBV28
J gene: TRBJ2-2
CDR3 protein: ASISRNTGELF

V gene: TRBV19
J gene: TRBJ1-3
CDR3 protein: ATKTVPSGNTIY

V gene: TRBV4-2
J gene: TRBJ1-3
CDR3 protein: ASSQENRQRGGVGNTIY

V gene: TRBV7-9
J gene: TRBJ2-2
CDR3 protein: ASSLVRQANTGELF

V gene: TRBV10-3
J gene: TRBJ2-3
CDR3 protein: AISGQLTDTQY